This TCR beta chain was captured by sequencing in a study of identifying expanded T cells in peripheral blood. Broader study findings: Across healthy donors, higher total template counts meant significantly greater approximately two-week count variance. Over approximately two and four weeks, about 15 and 18 clones changed, versus more than 1 between replicates.

The table came from immunoSEQ multiplex PCR; TCRdb's copy has only in-frame clones and leaves some out. The sample has about 52,000 clones, around 82% seen once. The CDR3 is 14 amino acids. The V and J ends lost 6 bases and 3 bases, in that order; junction bases with no gene match: 6. Germline assignment: CDR1 MNHEY and CDR2 SMNVEV (reference sequence). With respect to this clone: The antigen remains unidentified.

Collection occurred without any documented infections or immune events in donors. This clonotype was obtained from a person aged 18 to 75 in good health. V usage is TRBV27 and J usage is TRBJ2-3; 7 bases fit TRBD1. Sequenced sample: blood. The CDR3 spells CASRKQGTTDTQYF. In nucleotides, the CDR3 is TGTGCCAGCAGAAAACAGGGGACGACAGATACGCAGTATTTT.